This TCR beta chain was documented in a study of blood T cell repertoires in COVID-19. About the research overall: Samples representing acute and convalescent COVID-19 were sourced from the United States, Italy and Spain. PBMCs, B-cell-depleted T cells, or T cells provided the cDNA or gDNA that made up the material.

CDR3 length: 15 residues. CDR1 and CDR2 from the germline V gene are MNHEY and SMNVEV (reference sequence). The ends were cut back, 6 bases at V and 0 bases at J, with 12 bases in the middle. In the source study's methods: Reference gene primer amplification yielded estimated nucleated cell counts. The repertoire was sequenced with immunoSEQ multiplex PCR; TCRdb's copy has only in-frame clones and lacks some. V, J and clone size were drawn from that table, and D and trimming were deduced from the DNA. The sample consists of about 120,000 clones, 60% to 85% of them appearing once. The TCR comes from a man between 70 and 80 years old with acute or convalescent COVID-19. The sample comprised peripheral blood. The chain recombines TRBV27 with TRBJ2-1, with D perhaps matching TRBD2 (6 bases). CDR3 sequence (DNA): TGTGCCAGCAGCCAACGGGGGAGCTCCTACAATGAGCAGTTCTTC. It codes for CASSQRGSSYNEQFF.